One sample yielded the 17 T cell receptor beta chains listed below, sequenced in a study of T-cell reconstitution after alpha-beta-depleted transplantation in children. The TCRbeta library incorporated unique molecular identifiers. MiXCR, applied by TCRdb to the PCR reads, yields one record per CDR3 protein. The sample contains about 170,000 distinct CDR3 sequences, around 10% of which appear only once. Sample: PBMCs, taken before TCRalphabeta/CD19-depleted stem cell transplant. The receptors here all came from a boy younger than 10 with acute myeloid leukemia, due to receive a stem cell transplant.

This clonotype was recorded at least ten times. At one end, the junction sequence differs from germline, possibly due to a read error. This chain uses TRBV3-1 with TRBJ2-3; D might be TRBD2 (5 bases). The germline V gene has CDR1 LGHDT and CDR2 YNNKEL (reference sequence). CDR3 length: 9 residues. CDR3: CASSLLTKF. The CDR3 nucleotides read TGTGCCAGCAGCCTGCTGACTAAGTTT.

This clonotype was counted ten times or more. This sequence joins TRBV20-1 and TRBJ2-3, with D tentatively TRBD2 (6 bases). The V and J ends lost 5 bases and 2 bases respectively, with 17 bases between them. The length of the CDR3 is 15 residues. Germline V CDR1 and CDR2: DFQATT, SNEGSKA (reference sequence). CDR3 region: CSAPTRLDLTDTQYF. CDR3 coding DNA: TGCAGTGCTCCGACACGACTAGACCTCACAGATACGCAGTATTTT.

V usage is TRBV19 and J usage is TRBJ2-6, with D unclear. V was pared by 4 bases and J by 0 bases, with 10 bases between. Germline lookup yields CDR1 LNHDA and CDR2 SQIVND (reference sequence). CDR3 length equals 16 residues. In DNA, the CDR3 is TGTGCCAGTAGTAAATCCCGGTACTCTGGGGCCAACGTCCTGACTTTC. It is translated as CASSKSRYSGANVLTF.

The table lists this clonotype with many counts. CDR3 DNA sequence: TGTGCCAGCAGCCTTAGCCGGGCGAGGGATACGCAGTATTTT. Amino acids: CASSLSRARDTQYF. The chain has TRBV6-1 and TRBJ2-3; D gene uncertain. V was shortened by 6 bases and J by 6 bases, with 16 bases between the two germline ends. Germline loops: CDR1 MNHNS, CDR2 SASEGT. CDR3 length: 14 residues.

By proportion, this clonotype is medium-sized. V gene TRBV5-1 combines with J gene TRBJ2-2; no reliable D call. V dropped 2 bases and J dropped 1 base, with 6 bases sitting between them. Germline lookup yields CDR1 SGHRS and CDR2 YFSETQ. The length of the CDR3 is 14 residues. CDR3 nucleotide sequence: TGCGCCAGCAGCTTTTACGGGAACACCGGGGAGCTGTTTTTT. Its translation is CASSFYGNTGELFF.

Regarding this clonotype: Given a much more abundant clone one base away, this may be a read error. V is TRBV28 and J is TRBJ2-7; 13 positions agree with TRBD2. The germline V gene has CDR1 MDHEN and CDR2 SYDVKM. The CDR3 length is 16 residues. This CDR3 is CASTSRTSGRLTEPYF. DNA for the CDR3: TGTGCCAGCACTTCAAGGACTAGCGGGAGACTTACCGAGCCGTACTTC.

This clonotype was seen ten or more times. V and J are TRBV6-5 and TRBJ2-1; D is possibly TRBD2 (7 bases). This CDR3 region has 17 residues. Trimming left V 7 bases short and J 8 bases short, with 27 bases between. Germline-derived CDR1 and CDR2 are MNHEY and SVGAGI. CDR3 region: CASNPGGLQRRVDEQFF. CDR3 in DNA: TGTGCCAGCAACCCGGGGGGCCTACAAAGGCGAGTCGATGAGCAGTTCTTC.

This clonotype came up many times. The chain employs TRBV5-1 and TRBJ2-1; 7 nucleotides agree with TRBD2. This CDR3 comprises 13 residues. Trimming removed 2 bases from V and 8 bases from J; junction bases left unmatched: 4. Germline CDR1 and CDR2: SGHRS and YFSETQ. The CDR3 loop reads CASSFIGGDEQFF. In nucleotides, the CDR3 is TGCGCCAGCAGCTTTATTGGGGGGGATGAGCAGTTCTTC.

Many counts were recorded for this clonotype. The chain has TRBV24-1 and TRBJ2-5, with a tentative D call TRBD2 (6 bases). Per the germline V gene, CDR1 is KGHDR and CDR2 is SFDVKD. V lost 4 bases and J 4 bases, leaving 15 bases between the germline ends. This CDR3 is built from 15 residues. CDR3 in DNA: TGTGCCACCAGTGACCCGCGGGGAGGCGGAGAGACCCAGTACTTC. Translation: CATSDPRGGGETQYF.

This clonotype showed up many times. This CDR3 reads CASSLVAGQGYEQYF. CDR3 nucleotide sequence: TGTGCCAGCAGTTTAGTCGCCGGACAGGGCTACGAGCAGTACTTC. V usage is TRBV28 and J usage is TRBJ2-7; 8 nucleotides align to TRBD1. This CDR3 region has 15 residues. Germline V lookup: CDR1 MDHEN, CDR2 SYDVKM. J gave up 3 bases and V 2 bases, and 6 bases lay outside the gene matches.

This clonotype was found many times. The CDR3 DNA follows: TGCAGTGCTAGGGCCAGGGGGGGACAGAAAACTAGCACAGATACGCAGTATTTT. It is translated as CSARARGGQKTSTDTQYF. The chain employs TRBV20-1 and TRBJ2-3; perhaps D is TRBD1 or TRBD2 (7 bases each). Germline lookup yields CDR1 DFQATT and CDR2 SNEGSKA (reference sequence). This CDR3 is 18 amino acids long. V shed 3 bases and J shed 0 bases, with 22 bases lying between them.

To note about this clonotype: A read error may account for a junction end that differs from germline. This sequence joins TRBV5-5 and TRBJ2-2; 10 bases agree with TRBD1. Germline CDR1 and CDR2: SGHKS and YYEKEE (reference sequence). The CDR3 is made up of 14 amino acids. The CDR3 region is CASSPGTGAGELLF. The CDR3 DNA reads as TGTGCCAGCAGCCCTGGGACAGGGGCCGGGGAGCTGCTTTTT.

The rearrangement uses TRBV7-9 and TRBJ2-1; D might be TRBD2 (5 bases). Germline loops: CDR1 SEHNR, CDR2 FQNEAQ (reference sequence). The germline V and J ends were trimmed by 8 bases and 8 bases, with 13 bases remaining between them. This CDR3 has 12 amino acids. The CDR3, as DNA: TGTGCCAGCCTCGGGAACGTCGATGAGCAGTTCTTC. It is translated as CASLGNVDEQFF.

This rearrangement joins TRBV20-1 to TRBJ2-5; 8 bases are shared with TRBD2. Germline lookup yields CDR1 DFQATT and CDR2 SNEGSKA (reference sequence). CDR3 length equals 14 residues. Germline trimming cut 2 bases from V and 2 bases from J; bases unmatched to any gene: 4. In DNA, the CDR3 is TGCAGTGCTAGACCCACTAGCGGACAAGAGACCCAGTACTTC. Translation gives CSARPTSGQETQYF.

Many counts were recorded for this clonotype. The chain couples TRBV5-5 to TRBJ2-1, with 9 bases fitting TRBD2. Looked up from germline, CDR1 is SGHKS and CDR2 is YYEKEE (reference sequence). V lost 4 bases to trimming and J lost 6 bases; unmatched junction nucleotides: 8. The CDR3 is 15 residues long. The CDR3 DNA is TGTGCCAGCAGCCTCGGGACTAGCCCTACCAATGAGCAGTTCTTC. Translating it yields CASSLGTSPTNEQFF.

This clonotype was counted ten times or more. This chain joins TRBV10-2 and TRBJ1-5; D is undetermined. Germline CDR1 and CDR2: WSHSY and SAAADI. The CDR3 extends over 14 amino acids. Trimming stripped 6 bases from V and 5 bases from J, with 14 bases between. The CDR3 spells CASSNSHRDQPQHF. DNA of the CDR3: TGCGCCAGCAGCAACAGCCACCGAGATCAGCCCCAGCATTTT.

This clonotype was seen repeatedly, ten times or more. The chain uses TRBV6-5 and TRBJ2-2; D not certain. CDR1 is MNHEY and CDR2 is SVGAGI in the germline V gene. V was cut by 1 base and J by 3 bases, with 12 bases left in between. The CDR3 contains 16 residues. The CDR3 region has the DNA TGTGCCAGCAGTTACTTCCTGGGGATCGACACCGGGGAGCTGTTTTTT. Protein product: CASSYFLGIDTGELFF.